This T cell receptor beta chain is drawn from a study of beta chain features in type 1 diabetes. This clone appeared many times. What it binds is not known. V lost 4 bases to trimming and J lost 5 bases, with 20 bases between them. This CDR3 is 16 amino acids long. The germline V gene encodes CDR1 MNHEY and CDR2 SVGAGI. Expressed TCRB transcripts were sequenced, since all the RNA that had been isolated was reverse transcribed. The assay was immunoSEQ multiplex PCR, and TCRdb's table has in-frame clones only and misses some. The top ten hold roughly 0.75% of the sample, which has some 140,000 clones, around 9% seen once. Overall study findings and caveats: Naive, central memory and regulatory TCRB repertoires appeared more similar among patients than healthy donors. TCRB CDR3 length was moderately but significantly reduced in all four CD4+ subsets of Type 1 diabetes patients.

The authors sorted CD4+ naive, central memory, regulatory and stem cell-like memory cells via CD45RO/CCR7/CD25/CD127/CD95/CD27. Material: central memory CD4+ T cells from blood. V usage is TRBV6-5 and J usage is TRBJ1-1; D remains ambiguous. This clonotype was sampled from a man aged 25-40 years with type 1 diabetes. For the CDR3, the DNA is TGTGCCAGCAGTTCTTACCTACAGCCTGGCAGTACTGAAGCTTTCTTT. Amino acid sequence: CASSSYLQPGSTEAFF.